The clone carrying this T cell receptor (beta chain) turned up a few times. Its specificity is not known. The data belong to a study of post-analysis software for immune sequencing data. Looking at the study overall: The disease courses spanned relapsing-remitting, secondary progressive and progressive-relapsing forms of multiple sclerosis.

cDNA libraries for TCR beta contained unique molecular identifiers. T cells numbering about 0.85 to 10 million yielded cDNA molecules that totaled some 500,000. TCRdb fed the PCR reads into MiXCR, producing one record per CDR3 protein. Of roughly 730,000 distinct CDR3 sequences listed, roughly 27% are singletons. General study results and limits: The normalized Chao1 diversity of multiple sclerosis patients was significantly lower than that of controls. Samples prepared in the same batch strongly co-clustered by F measure.

Sequenced: blood. The source of this sequence is a girl aged 10 to 17 with multiple sclerosis.

The CDR3 reads CAISELGGETQYF. CDR3 sequence (DNA): TGTGCCATCAGTGAGCTAGGGGGCGAGACCCAGTACTTC. The J gene is TRBJ2-5, the V gene TRBV10-3; 7 bases fit TRBD1. The CDR3 is 13 residues long. The junction had 2 bases not matched to a gene; V was cut back by 2 bases and J by 5 bases. Germline V lookup: CDR1 ENHRY, CDR2 SYGVKD.